The 18 T cell receptor beta chains below all came from one sample that was sequenced in a study of identical twins (TCRdb year 2016). Libraries were prepared through 5' RACE. Reads for this sample came from an Illumina HiSeq 2000. TCRdb applied fastp at Q25 and MiXCR to the public reads, then kept only in-frame beta chains. Merged by CDR3 protein, the rows form single entries marked with the most common genes and DNA. This sample holds fewer than 500,000 distinct CDR3 sequences; 20% to 30% were observed only once. Of the sample, 2.9% falls within the top ten clones. These data were also filed under a second study, of T cells expressing NK-cell markers.

The material sequenced was CD4+ T cells sorted from blood. The receptor set was obtained from a woman under 30 in good health.

V gene TRBV20-1 combines with J gene TRBJ1-5; maybe TRBD1 (5 bases). Trimming shortened V by 4 bases and J by 3 bases, and 10 bases separated the two germline ends. CDR3 size: 13 residues. Germline values: CDR1 DFQATT, CDR2 SNEGSKA (reference sequence). The CDR3 DNA reads as TGCAGTGCTAAGAGGGACGACAATCAGCCCCAGCATTTT. It specifies CSAKRDDNQPQHF.

This clonotype was picked up many times. The chain couples TRBV5-1 to TRBJ2-7; D ambiguous. CDR3 length equals 12 residues. Germline V gene data show CDR1 as SGHRS and CDR2 as YFSETQ. V shed 3 bases and J shed 0 bases, with 4 bases lying between them. The CDR3 DNA sequence: TGCGCCAGCAGCTCGAGCTCCTACGAGCAGTACTTC. This sequence encodes CASSSSSYEQYF.

This chain connects TRBV9 to TRBJ1-1; 11 bases map to TRBD1. The length of the CDR3 is 15 residues. The germline CDR1 and CDR2 sequences are SGDLS and YYNGEE. With V trimmed by 2 bases and J by 5 bases, 5 bases remained unmatched. This chain's CDR3 is CASSVTGTGGTEAFF. The CDR3 region has the DNA TGTGCCAGCAGCGTCACCGGGACAGGGGGTACTGAAGCTTTCTTT.

The rearrangement uses TRBV2 and TRBJ1-1; a weak D match, TRBD1 (5 bases). Between the trimmed V and J ends, which lost 4 bases and 8 bases, there was a span of 17 bases. The CDR3 has 14 residues. CDR1 is SNHLY, CDR2 FYNNEI, per germline. This CDR3 reads CASSGVRGKPEAFF. DNA for the CDR3: TGTGCCAGCAGTGGCGTGAGGGGAAAGCCGGAAGCTTTCTTT. Full variable domain (outside the CDR3, taken from reference TRBV2 and TRBJ1-1): EPEVTQTPSHQVTQMGQEVILRCVPISNHLYFYWYRQILGQKVEFLVSFYNNEISEKSEIFDDQFSVERPDGSNFTLKIRSTKLEDSAMYFCASSGVRGKPEAFFGQGTRLTVV.

The sample holds a few counts of this clonotype. V usage is TRBV12-3 or TRBV12-4 and J usage is TRBJ1-1; weak D call: TRBD1 (5 bases). This CDR3 contains 13 residues. Trimming took off 5 bases at V and 8 bases at J, with 15 bases between the two ends. The CDR3 reads CASSPFGGGEAFF. The CDR3 DNA reads as TGTGCCAGCAGTCCTTTTGGGGGTGGAGAAGCTTTCTTT.

This clonotype showed up just a few times. The V and J genes are TRBV20-1 and TRBJ2-3; 11 bases are shared with TRBD2. V shed 6 bases, J shed 4 bases, and the junction held 9 bases outside the gene matches. CDR3 length equals 15 residues. CDR1 and CDR2 from the germline V gene are DFQATT and SNEGSKA (reference sequence). Here the CDR3 reads CSARTLAGGPDTQYF. The CDR3 coding sequence is TGCAGTGCACGTACGCTAGCGGGGGGCCCAGATACGCAGTATTTT.

This clonotype came up a few times. The V call is TRBV12-3 or TRBV12-4, the J call TRBJ2-7, with D perhaps TRBD2 (5 bases). V was shortened by 7 bases and J by 0 bases, with 13 bases between the two germline ends. This CDR3 has 14 residues. The CDR3 DNA follows: TGTGCCAGCACTCCTGTGGGGAGCTCCTACGAGCAGTACTTC. This gives the protein CASTPVGSSYEQYF.

This chain uses TRBV3-1 with TRBJ1-2; D is unclear. From germline, CDR1 is LGHDT and CDR2 YNNKEL (reference sequence). Trimming took off 2 bases at V and 7 bases at J, with 17 bases between the two ends. This CDR3 contains 15 residues. The CDR3 here is CASSQNGPIPGGYTF. The CDR3 nucleotides read TGTGCCAGCAGCCAAAACGGTCCCATCCCCGGTGGCTACACCTTC.

V and J are TRBV5-1 and TRBJ2-7; no definite D call. V lost 4 bases to trimming and J lost 2 bases, with 10 bases between them. The CDR3 has 13 residues. CDR1 is SGHRS, CDR2 YFSETQ, per germline. The CDR3 nucleotides are TGCGCCAGCAGCCCCGACCCTACCTACGAGCAGTACTTC. As protein: CASSPDPTYEQYF.

This clonotype was counted between two and nine times. The genes are TRBV27 and TRBJ2-7, with TRBD1 matching 9 bases. CDR1 and CDR2 from the germline V gene are MNHEY and SMNVEV (reference sequence). With 5 bases clipped from V and 7 bases from J, the junction kept 12 bases outside the gene matches. CDR3 size: 15 residues. CDR3 loop: CASSLARDREKEQYF. Written as DNA, the CDR3 is TGTGCCAGCAGTCTCGCCCGGGACAGGGAAAAAGAGCAGTACTTC.

The chain uses TRBV6-5 and TRBJ2-3, with 11 bases lining up with TRBD1. Germline V gene lookup returns CDR1 MNHEY and CDR2 SVGAGI. The CDR3 loop spans 16 amino acids. Losses at the gene ends were 3 bases for V and 3 bases for J; bases not matched to a gene: 5. The CDR3 region has the DNA TGTGCCAGCAGTTATCGCGGACAGGGGGCGACAGATACGCAGTATTTT. Residues: CASSYRGQGATDTQYF.

This chain joins TRBV11-2 and TRBJ2-1, with 7 bases fitting TRBD2. CDR1 is SGHAT, CDR2 FQNNGV, per germline. The CDR3 has 17 amino acids. V lost 2 bases, J lost 0 bases, and 7 bases stayed unmatched. CDR3 coding DNA: TGTGCCAGCAGCTTATTCCGGACTAGTTCCTCCTACAATGAGCAGTTCTTC. Translated: CASSLFRTSSSYNEQFF.

The V call is TRBV5-1, the J call TRBJ1-1; D is unresolved. The CDR3 has 14 amino acids. Germline assignment: CDR1 SGHRS and CDR2 YFSETQ. The V and J ends lost 0 bases and 0 bases respectively, with 6 bases between them. The DNA of the CDR3 is TGCGCCAGCAGCTTGGCATCTATGAACACTGAAGCTTTCTTT. As protein: CASSLASMNTEAFF.

J is TRBJ2-2 and V is TRBV4-3; no clear D gene. The CDR3 spans 14 residues. Between the trimmed V and J ends, which lost 0 bases and 3 bases, there was a span of 5 bases. Germline V gives CDR1 LGHNA, CDR2 YSLEER. Here the CDR3 DNA reads TGCGCCAGCAGCCAAGAATACGACACCGGGGAGCTGTTTTTT. Translating gives CASSQEYDTGELFF.

This chain links TRBV30 with TRBJ2-1; weak D call: TRBD2 (5 bases). CDR1 and CDR2 from the germline V gene are GTSNPN and SVGIG (reference sequence). The germline V and J ends were trimmed by 2 bases and 10 bases, with 12 bases remaining between them. The CDR3 has 12 amino acids. The DNA for the CDR3 is TGTGCCTGGAGTCCGGGGATCAGGGAGCAGTTCTTC. Translation: CAWSPGIREQFF.

This clonotype appeared a few times. The chain uses TRBV7-2 and TRBJ2-1, with 7 nucleotides matching TRBD2. Germline V gene data show CDR1 as SGHTA and CDR2 as FQGNSA. This CDR3 comprises 16 residues. J gave up 5 bases and V 7 bases, and 14 bases lay outside the gene matches. The CDR3 DNA reads as TGTGCCAGCATCCCCCACGGGGGGAGGAGGAACAATGAGCAGTTCTTC. It specifies CASIPHGGRRNNEQFF.

There are a few counts of this clonotype. The chain's CDR3 is CASSLSRTGGNYGYTF. The CDR3 bases are TGTGCCAGCAGTTTATCCAGGACAGGGGGCAATTATGGCTACACCTTC. This rearrangement joins TRBV27 to TRBJ1-2, with TRBD1 matching over 11 bases. Germline CDR1 reads MNHEY; CDR2 reads SMNVEV (reference sequence). The CDR3 totals 16 residues. V gave up 0 bases and J gave up 5 bases; unmatched junction bases: 5.

This clonotype was detected only a few times. The genes are TRBV24-1 and TRBJ2-3; D is unclear. The CDR3 length is 14 residues. Trimming took 2 bases from V and 5 from J, leaving 10 bases between them. Germline V gives CDR1 KGHDR, CDR2 SFDVKD. The CDR3 DNA follows: TGTGCCACCAGTGATTGGCGAGAACGAGATACGCAGTATTTT. Translated, it gives CATSDWRERDTQYF.